This is a list of T cell receptor beta chains from one sample in a study of cytomegalovirus exposure and HLA in healthy donors. Sequencing used immunoSEQ multiplex PCR; TCRdb keeps in-frame clones, though not all of them. The table lists 60,000 to 85,000 clones. Sequencing input: PBMCs. The receptors derive from a man aged 50 to 59 in good health and CMV-seropositive. CDR3s include the opening cysteine and the closing phenylalanine or tryptophan. A D gene is named only where the DNA matches it firmly.

d_call,v_call,j_call,cdr3_aa,cdr3_nt
-,TRBV7-8,TRBJ1-1,CASSLERGMNTEAFF,TGTGCCAGCAGCTTAGAAAGGGGTATGAACACTGAAGCTTTCTTT
TRBD1,TRBV30,TRBJ2-5,CAYGGTGEETQYF,TGTGCCTACGGAGGGACAGGGGAAGAGACCCAGTACTTC
-,TRBV5-1,TRBJ1-6,CASSLDRGMRYSPLHF,TGCGCCAGCAGCTTGGATCGGGGGATGAGGTATTCACCCCTCCACTTT
-,TRBV7-2,TRBJ1-2,CASSSRGDYGYTF,TGTGCCAGCAGCTCCAGGGGCGACTATGGCTACACCTTC
TRBD1,TRBV7-2,TRBJ1-2,CASSRWGQGALSYGYTF,TGTGCCAGCAGCCGTTGGGGACAGGGGGCCTTGAGCTATGGCTACACCTTC
TRBD1,TRBV30,TRBJ2-3,CAWRSKGQASDTQYF,TGTGCCTGGAGGTCAAAGGGACAGGCGTCAGATACGCAGTATTTT
TRBD2,TRBV6-6,TRBJ2-1,CAGGTSGRDEQFF,TGTGCCGGCGGGACTAGCGGGAGGGATGAGCAGTTCTTC
TRBD2,TRBV6-1,TRBJ2-7,CASSDTGGSYEQYF,TGTGCCAGCAGTGACACGGGAGGGTCCTACGAGCAGTACTTC
-,TRBV10-3,TRBJ1-1,CAISESRPSNTEAFF,TGTGCCATCAGTGAGTCGAGGCCCTCCAACACTGAAGCTTTCTTT
-,TRBV10-3,TRBJ1-5,CAISESVVGNQPQHF,TGTGCCATCAGTGAGTCCGTAGTAGGCAATCAGCCCCAGCATTTT
-,TRBV28,TRBJ1-1,CASAAPSLREAFF,TGTGCCAGCGCTGCCCCAAGCCTCCGCGAAGCTTTCTTT
-,TRBV11-2,TRBJ1-1,CASSLVRGNTEAFF,TGTGCCAGCAGCTTAGTGCGAGGGAACACTGAAGCTTTCTTT
TRBD2,TRBV6-5,TRBJ2-5,CASSLAGGYRETQYF,TGTGCCAGCAGCTTAGCGGGGGGGTACCGCGAGACCCAGTACTTC
TRBD1,TRBV7-8,TRBJ1-1,CASSWDRAGLEAFF,TGTGCCAGCAGCTGGGACAGGGCCGGGCTTGAAGCTTTCTTT
-,TRBV4-1,TRBJ1-1,CASSQGWGDTEAFF,TGCGCCAGCAGCCAAGGTTGGGGGGACACTGAAGCTTTCTTT
-,TRBV7-9,TRBJ2-5,CASSYSGETQYF,TGTGCCAGCAGCTACAGTGGGGAGACCCAGTACTTC
-,TRBV6-1,TRBJ1-5,CASSEAGGYQPQHF,TGTGCCAGCAGTGAAGCAGGAGGGTACCAGCCCCAGCATTTT
TRBD2,TRBV6-1,TRBJ2-7,CASSAGTSGTRYEQYF,TGTGCCAGCAGTGCCGGGACTAGCGGGACCCGGTACGAGCAGTACTTC
-,TRBV6-6,TRBJ2-3,CASGRGDTQYF,TGTGCCAGCGGCCGGGGGGATACGCAGTATTTT
-,TRBV5-1,TRBJ1-1,CASSQQGPNTEAFF,TGCGCCAGCAGCCAACAGGGACCGAACACTGAAGCTTTCTTT
-,TRBV4-1,TRBJ1-2,CASSQESTNYGYTF,TGCGCCAGCAGCCAGGAGAGTACGAACTATGGCTACACCTTC
-,TRBV6-1,TRBJ1-2,CASSVRELAYGYTF,TGTGCCAGCAGTGTCAGGGAACTAGCCTATGGCTACACCTTC
-,TRBV5-5,TRBJ1-2,CASSLEQGYGYTF,TGTGCCAGCAGCTTGGAACAGGGATATGGCTACACCTTC
-,TRBV6-1,TRBJ1-1,CASKTGGNTEAFF,TGTGCCAGCAAAACCGGGGGAAACACTGAAGCTTTCTTT
TRBD1,TRBV5-8,TRBJ1-1,CASSLPGGGYTEAFF,TGTGCCAGCAGCTTGCCAGGGGGCGGGTACACTGAAGCTTTCTTT
TRBD2,TRBV2,TRBJ2-7,CASRPRTSGSYEQYF,TGTGCCAGCAGACCCCGGACTAGCGGATCCTACGAGCAGTACTTC
TRBD2,TRBV7-9,TRBJ2-5,CASSLRFQGLAGEETQYF,TGTGCCAGCAGCTTACGGTTCCAAGGGCTAGCGGGGGAAGAGACCCAGTACTTC
TRBD2,TRBV11-2,TRBJ2-3,CASSLDTSGVTDTQYF,TGTGCCAGCAGCTTAGATACTAGCGGGGTCACAGATACGCAGTATTTT
TRBD2,TRBV18,TRBJ2-5,CASSPTSGTQETQYF,TGTGCCAGCTCGCCGACTAGCGGAACTCAAGAGACCCAGTACTTC
-,TRBV27,TRBJ1-2,CASRGLGPTNYGYTF,TGTGCCAGCAGGGGGTTGGGGCCGACGAACTATGGCTACACCTTC
-,TRBV6-5,TRBJ1-2,CASSSQGGYTF,TGTGCCAGCAGTTCCCAGGGCGGCTACACCTTC
-,TRBV6-6,TRBJ2-3,CASTSTDTQYF,TGTGCCAGCACCTCCACAGATACGCAGTATTTT
TRBD1,TRBV19,TRBJ1-5,CASSTGVIGQPQHF,TGTGCCAGTAGCACAGGGGTGATCGGTCAGCCCCAGCATTTT